These 31 T cell receptor beta chains originate from one sample sequenced in a study of blood T cell repertoires in COVID-19. Assay: immunoSEQ multiplex PCR; the TCRdb copy retains only in-frame clones and omits some. The table lists under 400,000 clones, about 91% of them singletons. Specimen: peripheral blood. All receptors derive from a woman aged 25-40 years with COVID-19, enrolled during active disease.

The chain joins TRBV29-1 to TRBJ1-2, with D maybe TRBD1 (6 bases). V was pared by 7 bases and J by 7 bases, with 19 bases between. This CDR3 has 13 amino acids. Germline V gives CDR1 SQVTM, CDR2 ANQGSEA. CDR3: CSATKVQGVGYTF. CDR3 bases: TGCAGCGCCACAAAGGTACAGGGTGTTGGCTACACCTTC.

This clone was seen only once. The chain is built from TRBV2 and TRBJ1-2; a weak D match, TRBD1 (5 bases). CDR1 and CDR2 from the germline V gene are SNHLY and FYNNEI. The CDR3 runs to 13 residues. Between the trimmed V and J ends, which lost 4 bases and 4 bases, there was a span of 10 bases. The CDR3 bases are TGTGCCAGCAGTGGGGGGGGAAGCTATGGCTACACCTTC. This sequence encodes CASSGGGSYGYTF.

This chain connects TRBV7-9 to TRBJ2-1; 8 bases match TRBD2. Germline values: CDR1 SEHNR, CDR2 FQNEAQ (reference sequence). The ends lost 5 bases at V and 9 bases at J; junction bases unmatched: 9. The CDR3 consists of 14 residues. CDR3 bases: TGTGCCAGCAGCCCCGGGACTAGTAGCAGTGAGCAGTTCTTC. Protein product: CASSPGTSSSEQFF.

In its sample, this clone was seen once. V usage is TRBV5-4 and J usage is TRBJ1-3; D ambiguous. The V gene lost 0 bases and the J gene lost 2 bases, with 6 bases spanning the gap. The CDR3 covers 14 residues. CDR1 is SGHNT, CDR2 YYREEE, per germline (reference sequence). The CDR3 protein is CASSLGGAGNTIYF. Here the CDR3 DNA reads TGTGCCAGCAGCTTGGGGGGAGCTGGAAACACCATATATTTT.

The V call is TRBV29-1, the J call TRBJ1-2, with 8 bases lining up with TRBD1. The CDR3 has 13 residues. Germline values: CDR1 SQVTM, CDR2 ANQGSEA. After removal of 7 bases from V and 0 bases from J, the junction contained 4 bases not matched to a gene. This CDR3 is CSAKTGANYGYTF. CDR3 bases: TGCAGCGCAAAGACAGGGGCTAACTATGGCTACACCTTC.

This clone was counted a few times. The chain employs TRBV18 and TRBJ2-7, with 13 bases identical to TRBD2. Germline V lookup: CDR1 KGHSH, CDR2 LQKENI. Germline trimming cut 0 bases from V and 7 bases from J; bases unmatched to any gene: 0. This CDR3 region has 14 residues. CDR3 in DNA: TGTGCCAGCTCACCACCGGGACTAGCGGGGGAGCAGTACTTC. Translation: CASSPPGLAGEQYF.

The V call is TRBV5-5, the J call TRBJ2-7, with 8 bases fitting TRBD2. The CDR3 has 14 residues. V shed 4 bases, J shed 5 bases, and the junction held 8 bases outside the gene matches. CDR1 and CDR2 (germline): SGHKS, YYEKEE (reference sequence). The CDR3 sequence: CASSIYSGVDEQYF. The CDR3 region has the DNA TGTGCCAGCAGCATCTATAGCGGGGTCGACGAGCAGTACTTC.

The V gene is TRBV19, the J gene TRBJ2-1; TRBD2 aligns across 9 bases. The CDR3 covers 17 residues. With V trimmed by 5 bases and J by 2 bases, 10 bases remained unmatched. Per germline, CDR1 LNHDA and CDR2 SQIVND (reference sequence). Here the CDR3 reads CASSPFGAGGPYNEQFF. The CDR3, as DNA: TGTGCCAGTAGTCCTTTTGGAGCGGGGGGCCCCTACAATGAGCAGTTCTTC.

This clone occurred a few times. The J gene is TRBJ2-1, the V gene TRBV29-1; TRBD2 matches at 14 bases. V lost 6 bases and J lost 0; bases outside the gene matches: 7. Germline CDR1 SQVTM, CDR2 ANQGSEA. CDR3 length equals 17 residues. The CDR3 nucleotides are TGCAGCGTGCTGGGACTAGCGGGGGCTGACTCCTACAATGAGCAGTTCTTC. Protein sequence: CSVLGLAGADSYNEQFF.

The gene calls are TRBV6-5 and TRBJ2-7; 8 positions agree with TRBD2. Germline assignment: CDR1 MNHEY and CDR2 SVGAGI. The V segment lost 11 bases and the J segment 1 base; nucleotides outside the gene matches: 10. The CDR3 sequence is 14 residues long. The CDR3 DNA sequence: TGTGCCGTTCGTCCCAGCGGGGGTTCCTACGAGCAGTACTTC. It specifies CAVRPSGGSYEQYF.

The gene calls are TRBV7-9 and TRBJ1-2; a possible D gene is TRBD1 (5 bases). The ends were cut back, 5 bases at V and 8 bases at J, with 12 bases in the middle. The V gene's germline CDR1 is SEHNR and CDR2 FQNEAQ (reference sequence). This CDR3 has 12 residues. The CDR3 spells CASSPQDGGYTF. The CDR3 nucleotides are TGTGCCAGCAGCCCACAGGACGGAGGCTACACCTTC. Looking up the rest from reference TRBV7-9 and TRBJ1-2 gives the full variable domain: DTGVSQNPRHKITKRGQNVTFRCDPISEHNRLYWYRQTLGQGPEFLTYFQNEAQLEKSRLLSDRFSAERPKGSFSTLEIQRTEQGDSAMYLCASSPQDGGYTFGSGTRLTVV.

The V gene is TRBV5-1, the J gene TRBJ2-3; TRBD2 aligns across 8 bases. V shed 3 bases, J shed 1 base, and the junction held 7 bases outside the gene matches. The CDR3 runs 16 residues. In germline, CDR1 is SGHRS, CDR2 YFSETQ. This chain's CDR3 is CASSSRGAGGTDTQYF. The CDR3 region has the DNA TGCGCCAGCAGCTCCCGGGGAGCGGGGGGCACAGATACGCAGTATTTT.

The chain couples TRBV7-2 to TRBJ2-5; TRBD2 matches 10 bases. Trimming cost V 1 base and J 5 bases; bases outside gene matches: 10. CDR1 and CDR2 from the germline V gene are SGHTA and FQGNSA. This CDR3 comprises 17 residues. CDR3 DNA sequence: TGTGCCAGCAGCTTAGGGGTAGCGGGGGGCCGATGGGAGACCCAGTACTTC. Translating gives CASSLGVAGGRWETQYF.

The rearrangement uses TRBV2 and TRBJ2-2; the match to TRBD2 covers 12 bases. From germline, CDR1 is SNHLY and CDR2 FYNNEI. This CDR3 has 17 amino acids. With V trimmed by 5 bases and J by 4 bases, 8 bases remained unmatched. CDR3 in DNA: TGTGCCAGCAGTCTAGGACTAGCGGGGCAGAGCACCGGGGAGCTGTTTTTT. Amino acids: CASSLGLAGQSTGELFF.

This clone was observed a single time. The same CDR3 also results from other DNA sequences found in this sample. V and J are TRBV24-1 and TRBJ1-1, with 7 bases identical to TRBD1. The length of the CDR3 is 15 residues. The ends lost 3 bases at V and 2 bases at J; junction bases unmatched: 5. Germline V gene data show CDR1 as KGHDR and CDR2 as SFDVKD. CDR3 amino acids: CATSDPRQGNTEAFF. CDR3 sequence (DNA): TGTGCCACCAGTGATCCTCGACAGGGAAACACTGAAGCTTTCTTT.

On this clone itself: One end of the junction fails to match germline, which may point to a read error. V is TRBV6-5 and J is TRBJ2-5; D gene ambiguous. The V gene's germline CDR1 is MNHEY and CDR2 SVGAGI. There are 13 residues in the CDR3. Here the CDR3 reads CASSSRVQGTQYF. CDR3 in DNA: TGTGCCAGCAGTTCCCGGGTTCAAGGGACCCAGTACTTC.

This clone was found once. The rearrangement links TRBV6-6 to TRBJ2-3; D possibly corresponds to TRBD1 (6 bases). The CDR3 covers 16 residues. V gave up 7 bases and J gave up 6 bases, with 23 bases separating them. Germline V gene data show CDR1 as MNHNY and CDR2 as SVGAGI (reference sequence). CDR3 DNA sequence: TGTGCCAGCACCCCAGGGGTGGTCGTAGCAGCGGATACGCAGTATTTT. As protein: CASTPGVVVAADTQYF.

The chain joins TRBV6-5 to TRBJ2-3, with 7 bases identical to TRBD2. J lost 5 bases, V lost 8 bases, and 13 bases had no gene match. CDR3 size: 15 residues. The germline V gene encodes CDR1 MNHEY and CDR2 SVGAGI. The chain's CDR3 is CASAPLGGGKDTQYF. CDR3 nucleotides: TGTGCCAGCGCCCCCCTGGGGGGGGGTAAAGATACGCAGTATTTT.

The V gene is TRBV4-1, the J gene TRBJ1-1, with a possible D match to TRBD1 (5 bases). The CDR3 covers 17 residues. The germline gives CDR1 MGHRA, CDR2 YSYEKL. V lost 1 base and J lost 5, with 20 bases in between. CDR3 sequence: CASSQVQTVGGSTEAFF. DNA of the CDR3: TGCGCCAGCAGCCAAGTTCAAACAGTCGGGGGGTCGACTGAAGCTTTCTTT.

The J gene is TRBJ1-2, the V gene TRBV18; TRBD1 might be the D (5 bases). Germline CDR1 is KGHSH and CDR2 is LQKENI. V was pared by 4 bases and J by 6 bases, with 21 bases between. The CDR3 consists of 16 residues. CDR3 protein: CASSQQATSRVDGYTF. CDR3 coding DNA: TGTGCCAGCTCACAGCAGGCCACGTCCAGGGTGGATGGCTACACCTTC.

This clone was seen only once. CDR3 sequence (DNA): TGTGCCAGCAGCTTGACAGGGCACGAGACCCAGTACTTC. Its translation: CASSLTGHETQYF. This sequence joins TRBV7-9 and TRBJ2-5, with 7 nucleotides matching TRBD1. CDR1 is SEHNR, CDR2 FQNEAQ, per germline (reference sequence). V dropped 3 bases and J dropped 5; count of bases not matched to a gene: 3. The CDR3 covers 13 residues. The entire variable domain, with the rest obtained from reference TRBV7-9 and TRBJ2-5, is as follows: DTGVSQNPRHKITKRGQNVTFRCDPISEHNRLYWYRQTLGQGPEFLTYFQNEAQLEKSRLLSDRFSAERPKGSFSTLEIQRTEQGDSAMYLCASSLTGHETQYFGPGTRLLVL.

V gene TRBV2 combines with J gene TRBJ2-5, with 9 nucleotides matching TRBD1. The germline V gene encodes CDR1 SNHLY and CDR2 FYNNEI. After removal of 6 bases from V and 5 bases from J, the junction contained 10 bases not matched to a gene. CDR3 length: 15 amino acids. CDR3 bases: TGTGCCAGCAGGGACGGGACAGGGAAGTGGGAGACCCAGTACTTC. This encodes CASRDGTGKWETQYF.

The table lists this clone with a count of one. The gene calls are TRBV4-1 and TRBJ2-1; 12 bases fit TRBD2. The CDR3 is made up of 18 amino acids. CDR1 MGHRA and CDR2 YSYEKL come from the germline V gene. Trimming at V came to 1 base and at J to 0 bases, leaving 4 bases not matched to a gene. The CDR3 coding sequence is TGCGCCAGCAGCCAAGGACTAGCGGGGGTCTTCTCCTACAATGAGCAGTTCTTC. Its protein is CASSQGLAGVFSYNEQFF.

The rearrangement joins TRBV12-1 to TRBJ2-7; TRBD2 is taken as the D call from the table, unchecked against the DNA. TRBV12-1 is marked as a pseudogene. The CDR3 has 16 amino acids. The CDR3 is CASSPVVSPGTYEQYF. As DNA, the CDR3 is TGTGCCAGCAGCCCCGTTGTATCCCCCGGTACCTACGAGCAGTACTTC.

Here the CDR3 reads CASSQFTMTSMGSDTQYF. The DNA for the CDR3 is TGTGCCAGCAGCCAATTTACCATGACTAGTATGGGATCAGATACGCAGTATTTT. This chain connects TRBV3-1 (or the pseudogene TRBV3-2) to TRBJ2-3, with D possibly matching TRBD2 (6 bases). In germline, CDR1 is LGHDT, CDR2 YNNKEL (reference sequence). CDR3 length equals 18 residues. Trimming shortened V by 2 bases and J by 4 bases, and 22 bases separated the two germline ends.

This chain uses TRBV30 with TRBJ2-3; the D gene is possibly TRBD2 (6 bases). The length of the CDR3 is 17 residues. V lost 3 bases and J 4 bases, leaving 23 bases between the germline ends. Per the germline V gene, CDR1 is GTSNPN and CDR2 is SVGIG (reference sequence). The CDR3 loop reads CAWRRAGAGGIADTQYF. The CDR3 nucleotides read TGTGCCTGGAGGAGGGCCGGTGCTGGGGGGATCGCAGATACGCAGTATTTT.

The chain is built from TRBV6-2 or TRBV6-3 and TRBJ1-2; the D gene is possibly TRBD1 (5 bases). CDR3 length equals 13 residues. The germline V gene has CDR1 MNHEY and CDR2 SVGEGT. The V and J ends lost 6 bases and 8 bases respectively, with 16 bases between them. CDR3 region: CASSASGSGGYTF. As DNA, the CDR3 is TGTGCCAGCAGCGCCTCAGGGTCGGGCGGCTACACCTTC.

For the CDR3, the DNA is TGTGCCAGCAGCACCGGACTAGCGGGTAGCACAGATACGCAGTATTTT. Translating gives CASSTGLAGSTDTQYF. The chain links TRBV7-3 to TRBJ2-3, with 11 bases lining up with TRBD2. The CDR3 contains 16 residues. Trimming at V came to 5 bases and at J to 0 bases, leaving 4 bases not matched to a gene. Per the germline V gene, CDR1 is SGHTA and CDR2 is FQGTGA.

The CDR3 here is CASSQTNLVYEQYF. The CDR3 bases are TGCGCCAGCAGCCAAACAAACCTTGTCTACGAGCAGTACTTC. The gene calls are TRBV4-1 and TRBJ2-7, with no clear D. This CDR3 is built from 14 residues. V was trimmed by 2 bases and J by 3 bases, leaving 11 bases between them. Germline lookup yields CDR1 MGHRA and CDR2 YSYEKL.

V and J are TRBV9 and TRBJ1-5; D perhaps matches TRBD1 (5 bases). Trimming took off 4 bases at V and 9 bases at J, with 20 bases between the two ends. The germline V gene encodes CDR1 SGDLS and CDR2 YYNGEE. The CDR3 spans 15 residues. The CDR3 here is CASSPPGTGAWPQHF. In nucleotides, the CDR3 is TGTGCCAGCAGCCCTCCGGGGACGGGAGCATGGCCCCAGCATTTT. Combining the CDR3 with reference TRBV9 and TRBJ1-5 gives the whole variable domain DSGVTQTPKHLITATGQRVTLRCSPRSGDLSVYWYQQSLDQGLQFLIQYYNGEERAKGNILERFSAQQFPDLHSELNLSSLELGDSALYFCASSPPGTGAWPQHFGDGTRLSIL.

V is TRBV28 and J is TRBJ2-3; TRBD1 aligns across 7 bases. Germline V gene data show CDR1 as MDHEN and CDR2 as SYDVKM. V lost 6 bases, J lost 5 bases, and 11 bases stayed unmatched. The CDR3 runs to 15 residues. CDR3 in DNA: TGTGCCAGCAGCCAGGTACAGGGGCTGGTAGATACGCAGTATTTT. It translates to CASSQVQGLVDTQYF.